A single sample is the source of the 5 T cell receptor beta chains below, sequenced in a study of blood T cell repertoires in COVID-19. This table comes from immunoSEQ multiplex PCR, and its TCRdb copy is limited to in-frame clones, with some not included. The sample consists of about 140,000 clones, approximately 84% of them appearing once. What was sequenced was peripheral blood. Every receptor here comes from a human donor with acute or convalescent COVID-19. The donor label of this sample is uncertain.

This clone was observed once. The chain carries TRBV5-5 and TRBJ1-1; D perhaps matches TRBD1 (5 bases). From germline, CDR1 is SGHKS and CDR2 YYEKEE (reference sequence). This CDR3 comprises 14 residues. V shed 7 bases and J shed 5 bases, with 18 bases lying between them. The CDR3 coding sequence is TGTGCCAGCGGCCTATGGAGGGGAGGGACTGAAGCTTTCTTT. It specifies CASGLWRGGTEAFF.

The rearrangement links TRBV11-2 to TRBJ2-7, with unresolved D. The V end was cut by 5 bases, the J end by 3 bases, with 14 bases between. Germline V lookup: CDR1 SGHAT, CDR2 FQNNGV. CDR3 length: 14 residues. The CDR3 loop reads CASSRSTSSYEQYF. The DNA of the CDR3 is TGTGCCAGCAGCCGCTCTACTTCTAGCTACGAGCAGTACTTC.

This sequence joins TRBV29-1 and TRBJ1-1, with 9 bases fitting TRBD1. The ends lost 5 bases at V and 3 bases at J; junction bases unmatched: 7. The CDR3 has 14 amino acids. The germline gives CDR1 SQVTM, CDR2 ANQGSEA. This CDR3 is CSVQQGASDTEAFF. As DNA, the CDR3 is TGCAGCGTTCAACAGGGGGCGAGTGACACTGAAGCTTTCTTT.

This chain joins TRBV24-1 and TRBJ2-5, with TRBD2 matching 8 bases. The CDR3 totals 16 residues. With V trimmed by 4 bases and J by 2 bases, 8 bases remained unmatched. Germline loops: CDR1 KGHDR, CDR2 SFDVKD. The CDR3, as DNA: TGTGCCACCAGTGACCGGACTAGCTTAGCACAAGAGACCCAGTACTTC. It yields the protein CATSDRTSLAQETQYF.

The chain couples TRBV7-9 to TRBJ2-1, with TRBD2 matching over 7 bases. The CDR3 covers 15 residues. CDR1 is SEHNR and CDR2 is FQNEAQ in the germline V gene (reference sequence). J lost 9 bases, V lost 0 bases, and 8 bases had no gene match. DNA for the CDR3: TGTGCCAGCAGCTTAGCGAGGTTACTAGCGACTGAGCAGTTCTTC. Translation: CASSLARLLATEQFF.